Included here is one T cell receptor (beta chain) sequence, with context. The antigen is unknown. Sequencing was performed with immunoSEQ multiplex PCR; in TCRdb, only in-frame clones are kept and a portion is missing. The sample shows about 85,000 clones, 80% to 90% of them seen only once. The sample originates from a study of T cell responses to AZD1222 COVID-19 vaccine. Whole-study results and caveats: Mostly white British, mostly female donors; authors suggested clonal diversity may be underestimated.

Trimming pared 0 bases from V and 1 base from J, leaving 9 bases between. The CDR3 consists of 15 residues. Germline V lookup: CDR1 MNHNY, CDR2 SVGAGI (reference sequence). The sample in question was peripheral blood, obtained on day 0 of AZD1222 vaccination. This clonotype originated in an adult in good health. The chain couples TRBV6-6 to TRBJ2-5; D possibly uses TRBD1 or TRBD2 (5 bases each). The CDR3 spells CASSYSNGGQETQYF. Here the CDR3 DNA reads TGTGCCAGCAGTTACTCCAATGGGGGCCAAGAGACCCAGTACTTC.